This TCR beta chain was profiled in a study of T cell responses to AZD1222 COVID-19 vaccine. TCRdb's table, derived via immunoSEQ multiplex PCR, lists solely in-frame clones and lacks some. This sample has 200,000 to 250,000 clones, with about 94% found just once. Study-wide results and limits: Donors were chiefly white British, with a greater number of females, and clonal diversity was perhaps underestimated. Unmutated regions of variants are reportedly targeted by nearly half of spike-specific TCRs.

The CDR3 contains 16 residues. CDR1 is SGHTA and CDR2 is FQGNSA in the germline V gene. V shed 3 bases and J shed 8 bases, with 20 bases lying between them. Of note for this clone: Its antigen remains unknown.

This chain connects TRBV7-2 to TRBJ2-1; tentative D call: TRBD1 (6 bases). The sequencing here drew on peripheral blood, taken 28 days after the second dose of the MenACWY control vaccine. The source is an adult who received the MenACWY meningococcal vaccine as a control. The CDR3 coding sequence is TGTGCCAGCAGCTTCATAACCCGGGACAACCTCCATGAGCAGTTCTTC. Translated: CASSFITRDNLHEQFF.